The 29 T cell receptor beta chains below all came from one sample that was sequenced in a study of T cell responses to AZD1222 COVID-19 vaccine. The method was immunoSEQ multiplex PCR; TCRdb's version includes in-frame clones alone and lacks a portion of them. This table has 140,000 to 150,000 clones, over 75% appearing once. The sequenced sample was peripheral blood, obtained on day 0 of AZD1222 vaccination. The receptors stem from an adult in good health.

V gene TRBV5-1 combines with J gene TRBJ2-1; D is ambiguous. Trimming shortened V by 2 bases and J by 8 bases, and 14 bases separated the two germline ends. The CDR3 runs 14 residues. Germline V gene data show CDR1 as SGHRS and CDR2 as YFSETQ. The CDR3 bases are TGCGCCAGCAGCTTCGCCGGTGTATGGGATGAGCAGTTCTTC. It encodes CASSFAGVWDEQFF.

V usage is TRBV2 and J usage is TRBJ2-2, with D perhaps TRBD1 (6 bases). The CDR3 length is 13 residues. Trimming left V 7 bases short and J 5 bases short, with 11 bases between. Germline-derived CDR1 and CDR2 are SNHLY and FYNNEI. CDR3 bases: TGTGCCAGCAAGACAGGACCAACCGGGGAGCTGTTTTTT. It codes for CASKTGPTGELFF.

The chain combines TRBV12-5 with TRBJ1-1; perhaps TRBD1 as D (6 bases). The CDR3 contains 17 residues. V gave up 0 bases and J gave up 5 bases, with 19 bases separating them. The germline V gene encodes CDR1 LGHNT and CDR2 FRNRAP. The chain's CDR3 is CASGLVSGQGPLTEAFF. The CDR3 coding sequence is TGTGCTAGTGGTTTGGTCTCGGGGCAGGGGCCTTTGACTGAAGCTTTCTTT.

This clone showed up just once. This sequence joins TRBV21-1 and TRBJ2-5; no check of the table's D call, TRBD2, against the DNA was made. TRBV21-1 is deemed a pseudogene. This CDR3 is 18 amino acids long. Written as DNA, the CDR3 is TGTGCCAGCAGCAAAGCGGGACTAGCGGGAGGTCGGCAAGAGACCCAGTACTTC. Its translation: CASSKAGLAGGRQETQYF.

As DNA, the CDR3 is TGTGCCAGCTCACCGGGACAGGGAAGCTATGGCTACACCTTC. It translates to CASSPGQGSYGYTF. The chain combines TRBV18 with TRBJ1-2; 9 bases match TRBD1. The germline gives CDR1 KGHSH, CDR2 LQKENI. The CDR3 length is 14 residues. Trimming cost V 3 bases and J 4 bases; bases outside gene matches: 3.

The chain employs TRBV9 and TRBJ2-5, with 10 bases that match TRBD2. CDR1 SGDLS and CDR2 YYNGEE come from the germline V gene. The CDR3 covers 15 residues. J gave up 3 bases and V 1 base, and 3 bases lay outside the gene matches. The CDR3 is CASSVLGTSEETQYF. For the CDR3, the DNA is TGTGCCAGCAGCGTACTCGGGACTAGCGAAGAGACCCAGTACTTC.

The V gene is TRBV4-2, the J gene TRBJ1-3; D gene ambiguous. This CDR3 spans 16 amino acids. Deletions cut 0 bases from V and 0 bases from J, with 9 bases between. The germline gives CDR1 LGHNA, CDR2 YNFKEQ. The chain's CDR3 is CASSQEGGDSGNTIYF. The CDR3, as DNA: TGTGCCAGCAGCCAAGAGGGCGGCGACTCTGGAAACACCATATATTTT.

The J gene is TRBJ1-2, the V gene TRBV29-1; TRBD1 agrees at 8 bases. CDR1 is SQVTM, CDR2 ANQGSEA, per germline. CDR3 length: 13 amino acids. J gave up 3 bases and V 1 base, and 1 base lay outside the gene matches. This CDR3 reads CSVEGQGHYGYTF. The CDR3 nucleotides are TGCAGCGTTGAAGGACAGGGGCACTATGGCTACACCTTC.

In this sample, this clone turned up once. The chain couples TRBV30 to TRBJ1-5; D remains unclear. Germline CDR1 and CDR2: GTSNPN and SVGIG (reference sequence). CDR3 length: 14 amino acids. The germline V and J ends were trimmed by 0 bases and 5 bases, with 11 bases remaining between them. The CDR3 coding sequence is TGTGCCTGGAGTGTCTCTGGCGGGGATCAGCCCCAGCATTTT. This gives the protein CAWSVSGGDQPQHF.

The V gene is TRBV11-2, the J gene TRBJ2-5; D remains unclear. Germline V gives CDR1 SGHAT, CDR2 FQNNGV. Trimming stripped 1 base from V and 3 bases from J, with 3 bases between. The CDR3 consists of 12 residues. CDR3 coding DNA: TGTGCCAGCAGCTTAGCGAAAGAGACCCAGTACTTC. Its protein is CASSLAKETQYF. The full variable domain, in which reference TRBV11-2 and TRBJ2-5 provide the parts outside the CDR3, is EAGVAQSPRYKIIEKRQSVAFWCNPISGHATLYWYQQILGQGPKLLIQFQNNGVVDDSQLPKDRFSAERLKGVDSTLKIQPAKLEDSAVYLCASSLAKETQYFGPGTRLLVL.

The chain joins TRBV6-5 to TRBJ2-3; 7 nucleotides line up with TRBD1. V lost 6 bases, J lost 3 bases, and 6 bases stayed unmatched. CDR3 length: 14 residues. The germline V gene has CDR1 MNHEY and CDR2 SVGAGI. The CDR3 sequence is CASRFDRVTDTQYF. The CDR3 coding sequence is TGTGCCAGCAGATTCGACAGGGTTACAGATACGCAGTATTTT.

This chain connects TRBV10-3 to TRBJ2-5; 14 bases fit TRBD2. The CDR3 is 16 amino acids. The V and J ends lost 0 bases and 4 bases, in that order; junction bases with no gene match: 1. Germline lookup yields CDR1 ENHRY and CDR2 SYGVKD. The CDR3 loop reads CAISESTSGRAETQYF. CDR3 nucleotides: TGTGCCATCAGTGAGTCGACTAGCGGGAGGGCAGAGACCCAGTACTTC.

V and J are TRBV6-5 and TRBJ1-1; possibly TRBD1 for D (5 bases). V dropped 2 bases and J dropped 5 bases, with 9 bases sitting between them. Germline assignment: CDR1 MNHEY and CDR2 SVGAGI. There are 13 residues in the CDR3. CDR3 in amino acids: CASSYRGGTEAFF. The CDR3, as DNA: TGTGCCAGCAGTTACAGGGGAGGGACTGAAGCTTTCTTT.

V gene TRBV7-9 combines with J gene TRBJ2-7; D is possibly TRBD1 or TRBD2 (6 bases each). The CDR3 consists of 16 residues. Germline-derived CDR1 and CDR2 are SEHNR and FQNEAQ (reference sequence). Trimming removed 8 bases at V and 1 base at J, with 21 bases between. This CDR3 reads CASLDIPGANSYEQYF. The CDR3 DNA follows: TGTGCCAGCCTGGACATCCCGGGGGCTAATTCCTACGAGCAGTACTTC.

V usage is TRBV28 and J usage is TRBJ2-4, with D perhaps being TRBD1 or TRBD2 (6 bases each). This CDR3 is built from 13 residues. V lost 8 bases and J lost 6, with 14 bases in between. Per the germline V gene, CDR1 is MDHEN and CDR2 is SYDVKM. This chain's CDR3 is CASRNGGINIQYF. CDR3 DNA: TGTGCCAGCCGAAACGGGGGCATAAACATTCAGTACTTC. Complete variable domain (other parts from reference TRBV28 and TRBJ2-4): DVKVTQSSRYLVKRTGEKVFLECVQDMDHENMFWYRQDPGLGLRLIYFSYDVKMKEKGDIPEGYSVSREKKERFSLILESASTNQTSMYLCASRNGGINIQYFGAGTRLSVL.

This chain links TRBV18 with TRBJ2-3; TRBD1 might be the D (6 bases). Trimming stripped 8 bases from V and 0 bases from J, with 18 bases between. This CDR3 is built from 16 residues. The germline CDR1 and CDR2 sequences are KGHSH and LQKENI. CDR3 nucleotide sequence: TGTGCCAGCCGACAGGATCCACCATATAGCACAGATACGCAGTATTTT. Residues: CASRQDPPYSTDTQYF.

The chain combines TRBV28 with TRBJ1-1; tentative D call: TRBD1 (5 bases). Trimming removed 7 bases from V and 3 bases from J, with 30 bases in between. Germline V gene sequence: CDR1 MDHEN, CDR2 SYDVKM. The CDR3 is made up of 19 amino acids. CDR3 protein: CASTWGVFSAAFADTEAFF. The CDR3 DNA follows: TGTGCCAGCACCTGGGGGGTATTTAGCGCGGCCTTTGCGGACACTGAAGCTTTCTTT.

This chain uses TRBV5-8 with TRBJ1-6; unclear D gene. V shed 4 bases and J shed 4 bases, with 9 bases lying between them. CDR3 length equals 14 residues. Germline values: CDR1 SGHTS, CDR2 YDEGEE. The CDR3 region is CASSRTGYNSPLHF. As DNA, the CDR3 is TGTGCCAGCAGCAGGACGGGGTATAATTCACCCCTCCACTTT. Looking up the rest from reference TRBV5-8 and TRBJ1-6 gives the full variable domain: EAGVTQSPTHLIKTRGQQATLRCSPISGHTSVYWYQQALGLGLQFLLWYDEGEERNRGNFPPRFSGRQFPNYSSELNVNALELEDSALYLCASSRTGYNSPLHFGNGTRLTVT.

Regarding this clone: An end of the junction does not agree with germline; a read error may underlie this. The chain is built from TRBV6-8 and TRBJ2-7, with D tentatively TRBD1 (6 bases). This CDR3 is built from 13 residues. Germline V gene data show CDR1 as MNHGY and CDR2 as SAAAGT. CDR3 sequence reads: CASSLDRIYVQYF. In nucleotides, the CDR3 is TGTGCCAGCAGTTTGGACAGAATTTACGTGCAGTACTTC.

The gene calls are TRBV7-6 and TRBJ2-3; the match to TRBD2 covers 7 bases. After removal of 2 bases from V and 1 base from J, the junction contained 0 bases not matched to a gene. CDR3 length: 14 amino acids. The V gene's germline CDR1 is SGHVS and CDR2 FNYEAQ. The CDR3 DNA sequence: TGTGCCAGCAGCTTACTAGCGGGCACAGATACGCAGTATTTT. Translated: CASSLLAGTDTQYF.

This sequence joins TRBV11-3 and TRBJ1-1; D call uncertain. The V gene's germline CDR1 is SGHNT and CDR2 YENEEA. The CDR3 runs 11 residues. The CDR3 spells CAFGSNTEAFF. In DNA, the CDR3 is TGTGCTTTTGGCAGTAACACTGAAGCTTTCTTT. Complete variable domain (other parts from reference TRBV11-3 and TRBJ1-1): EAGVVQSPRYKIIEKKQPVAFWCNPISGHNTLYWYLQNLGQGPELLIRYENEEAVDDSQLPKDRFSAERLKGVDSTLKIQPAELGDSAVYLCAFGSNTEAFFGQGTRLTVV.

This clone appeared a single time. CDR3 sequence: CASSLLQVSMNTEAFF. CDR3 nucleotide sequence: TGCGCCAGCAGCTTGTTACAGGTCTCCATGAACACTGAAGCTTTCTTT. The chain employs TRBV5-1 and TRBJ1-1; TRBD1 is a possible D gene (5 bases). Trimming cost V 1 base and J 0 bases, with 13 bases left between them. CDR1 is SGHRS and CDR2 is YFSETQ in the germline V gene. This CDR3 spans 16 amino acids.

The chain recombines TRBV5-1 with TRBJ2-1; D is unresolved. This CDR3 comprises 16 residues. Trimming stripped 0 bases from V and 2 bases from J, with 12 bases between. Germline CDR1 is SGHRS and CDR2 is YFSETQ. CDR3 region: CASSLAVEIPYNEQFF. CDR3 DNA: TGCGCCAGCAGCTTGGCCGTAGAAATCCCCTACAATGAGCAGTTCTTC.

The chain uses TRBV27 and TRBJ2-5; D is perhaps TRBD2 (6 bases). Trimming left V 3 bases short and J 2 bases short, with 10 bases between. Per the germline V gene, CDR1 is MNHEY and CDR2 is SMNVEV (reference sequence). The CDR3 has 14 amino acids. CDR3 in amino acids: CASSLGGRQETQYF. DNA of the CDR3: TGTGCCAGCAGTTTGGGAGGACGTCAAGAGACCCAGTACTTC.

The chain couples TRBV29-1 to TRBJ1-1; D might be TRBD1 (5 bases). The V end lost 3 bases, the J end lost 5 bases, and 19 bases lay between the germline ends. CDR1 and CDR2 from the germline V gene are SQVTM and ANQGSEA. The CDR3 has 15 residues. The CDR3 region is CSVDSGQGRWTEAFF. As DNA, the CDR3 is TGCAGCGTTGACTCGGGGCAGGGTCGATGGACTGAAGCTTTCTTT.

This clone has only one observation. The DNA for the CDR3 is TGCGCCAGCAGCTCAAGTGTCTCTGGGGCCAACGTCCTGACTTTC. Translating it yields CASSSSVSGANVLTF. V gene TRBV5-1 combines with J gene TRBJ2-6, with D unclear. CDR3 length equals 15 residues. Germline CDR1 and CDR2: SGHRS and YFSETQ. The V end lost 3 bases, the J end lost 0 bases, and 7 bases lay between the germline ends.

The V and J genes are TRBV19 and TRBJ2-3; 8 bases map to TRBD2. CDR1 is LNHDA and CDR2 is SQIVND in the germline V gene (reference sequence). The J segment lost 2 bases and the V segment lost 7 bases, leaving 5 bases of the junction unmatched. This CDR3 region has 14 residues. The CDR3: CASNSGALTDTQYF. CDR3 in DNA: TGTGCCAGTAATAGCGGGGCCCTCACAGATACGCAGTATTTT.

V is TRBV5-1 and J is TRBJ2-7, with TRBD2 as a possible D gene (6 bases). This CDR3 contains 15 residues. V gave up 2 bases and J gave up 4 bases, with 16 bases separating them. In germline, CDR1 is SGHRS, CDR2 YFSETQ. As DNA, the CDR3 is TGCGCCAGCAGCTTTTCCGGGGGAGGCCAATACGAGCAGTACTTC. Translated: CASSFSGGGQYEQYF.

The rearrangement uses TRBV14 and TRBJ2-7; D may be TRBD2 (5 bases). The CDR3 runs 12 residues. The V gene lost 0 bases and the J gene lost 7 bases, with 7 bases spanning the gap. The germline CDR1 and CDR2 sequences are SGHDN and FVKESK. CDR3 in amino acids: CASSQEWEEQYF. CDR3 in DNA: TGTGCCAGCAGCCAAGAGTGGGAGGAGCAGTACTTC.